The T cell receptor beta chain under discussion was sequenced for a study of blood T cell repertoires in COVID-19. The wider study: Samples of COVID-19 (acute and convalescent) were obtained from the United States, Italy and Spain. T cells, B-cell-depleted T cells, or PBMCs provided the cDNA or gDNA that served as material.

Original methodology: Counts of nucleated cells, estimated from reference gene primer amplification, were obtained. Repertoires were generated with immunoSEQ multiplex PCR, while TCRdb's copy carries only in-frame clones and drops some. Clonal size and the V and J genes are those of that table, whereas D and trimming came from the DNA. The data hold about 80,000 clones, with approximately 85% observed a single time. V gave up 6 bases and J gave up 0 bases; unmatched junction bases: 8. The CDR3 contains 16 residues. The V gene's germline CDR1 is SGHTS and CDR2 YDEGEE. The specimen sequenced was peripheral blood. This clonotype was sampled from a man aged 50 to 60 with COVID-19, enrolled during active disease. This sequence joins TRBV5-8 and TRBJ1-4; 7 nucleotides line up with TRBD1. This CDR3 is CASTRDRFATNEKLFF. The CDR3, as DNA: TGTGCCAGCACCAGGGACAGATTTGCAACTAATGAAAAACTGTTTTTT.